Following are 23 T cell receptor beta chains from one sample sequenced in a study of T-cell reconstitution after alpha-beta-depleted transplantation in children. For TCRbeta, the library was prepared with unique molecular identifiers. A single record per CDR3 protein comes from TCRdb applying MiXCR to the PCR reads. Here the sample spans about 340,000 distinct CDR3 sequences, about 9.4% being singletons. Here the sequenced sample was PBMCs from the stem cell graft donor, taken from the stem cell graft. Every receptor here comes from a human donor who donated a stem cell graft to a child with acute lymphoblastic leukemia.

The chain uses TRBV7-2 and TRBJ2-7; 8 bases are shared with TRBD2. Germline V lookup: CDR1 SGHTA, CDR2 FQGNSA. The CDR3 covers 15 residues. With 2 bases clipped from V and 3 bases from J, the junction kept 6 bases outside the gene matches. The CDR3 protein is CASSLRAGGGYEQYF. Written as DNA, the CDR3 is TGTGCCAGCAGCTTACGGGCGGGAGGTGGCTACGAGCAGTACTTC.

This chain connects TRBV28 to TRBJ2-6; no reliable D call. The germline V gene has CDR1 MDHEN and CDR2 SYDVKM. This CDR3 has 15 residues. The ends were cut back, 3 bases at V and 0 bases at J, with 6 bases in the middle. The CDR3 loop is CASSFDLSGANVLTF. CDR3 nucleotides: TGTGCCAGCAGTTTTGACCTCTCTGGGGCCAACGTCCTGACTTTC.

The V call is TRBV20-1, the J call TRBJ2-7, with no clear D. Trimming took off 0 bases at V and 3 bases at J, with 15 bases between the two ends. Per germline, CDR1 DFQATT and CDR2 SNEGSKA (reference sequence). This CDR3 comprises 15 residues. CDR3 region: CSAREGSPFFYEQYF. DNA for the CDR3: TGCAGTGCTAGAGAGGGAAGCCCATTTTTCTACGAGCAGTACTTC.

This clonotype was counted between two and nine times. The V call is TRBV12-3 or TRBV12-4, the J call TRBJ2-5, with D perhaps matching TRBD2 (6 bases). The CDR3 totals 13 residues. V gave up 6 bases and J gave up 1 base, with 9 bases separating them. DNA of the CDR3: TGTGCCAGCAGACCGGGAGTCCAAGAGACCCAGTACTTC. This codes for CASRPGVQETQYF.

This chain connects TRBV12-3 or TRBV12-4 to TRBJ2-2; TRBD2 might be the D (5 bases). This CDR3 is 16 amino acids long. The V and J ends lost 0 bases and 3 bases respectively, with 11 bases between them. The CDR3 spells CASSLALTRDTGELFF. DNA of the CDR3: TGTGCCAGCAGTTTAGCCCTAACGAGGGACACCGGGGAGCTGTTTTTT.

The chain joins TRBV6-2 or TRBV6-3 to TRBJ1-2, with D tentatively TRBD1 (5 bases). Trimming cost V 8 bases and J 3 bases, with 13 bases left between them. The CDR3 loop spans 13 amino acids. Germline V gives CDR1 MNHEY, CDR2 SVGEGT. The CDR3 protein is CASLRQGDYGYTF. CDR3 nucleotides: TGTGCCAGCCTTCGGCAGGGAGACTATGGCTACACCTTC.

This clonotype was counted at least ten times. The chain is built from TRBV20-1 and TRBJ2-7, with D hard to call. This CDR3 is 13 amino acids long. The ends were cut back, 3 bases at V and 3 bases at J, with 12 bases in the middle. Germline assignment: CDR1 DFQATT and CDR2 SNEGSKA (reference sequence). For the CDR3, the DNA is TGCAGTGCTAGGCTGAACTCTGTCTACGAGCAGTACTTC. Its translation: CSARLNSVYEQYF.

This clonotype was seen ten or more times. The CDR3 nucleotides are TGTGCCAGCAGTTTGTCGACAGGGCGGGCCGGGAGTTTGGAGACCCAGTACTTC. It encodes CASSLSTGRAGSLETQYF. The chain joins TRBV28 to TRBJ2-5; tentatively, D is TRBD1 (7 bases). V was pared by 3 bases and J by 5 bases, with 25 bases between. Germline assignment: CDR1 MDHEN and CDR2 SYDVKM. The CDR3 has 18 residues.

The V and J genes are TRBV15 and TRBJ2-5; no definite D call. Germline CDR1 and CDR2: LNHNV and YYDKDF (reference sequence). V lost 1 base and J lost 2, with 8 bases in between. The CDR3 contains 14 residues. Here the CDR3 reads CATSRGGRQETQYF. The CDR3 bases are TGTGCCACCAGCAGAGGGGGTCGTCAAGAGACCCAGTACTTC.

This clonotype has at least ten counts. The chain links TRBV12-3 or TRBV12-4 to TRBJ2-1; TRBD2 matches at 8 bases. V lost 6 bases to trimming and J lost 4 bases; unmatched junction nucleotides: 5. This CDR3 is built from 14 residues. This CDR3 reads CASRPTSAYNEQFF. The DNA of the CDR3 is TGTGCCAGCAGGCCGACTAGCGCATACAATGAGCAGTTCTTC.

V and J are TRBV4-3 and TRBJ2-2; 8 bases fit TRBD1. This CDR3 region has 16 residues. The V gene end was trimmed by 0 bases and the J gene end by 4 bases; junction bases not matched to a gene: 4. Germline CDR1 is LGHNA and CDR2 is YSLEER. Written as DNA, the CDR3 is TGCGCCAGCAGCCAAGATGGACAGGGCGGCACCGGGGAGCTGTTTTTT. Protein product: CASSQDGQGGTGELFF.

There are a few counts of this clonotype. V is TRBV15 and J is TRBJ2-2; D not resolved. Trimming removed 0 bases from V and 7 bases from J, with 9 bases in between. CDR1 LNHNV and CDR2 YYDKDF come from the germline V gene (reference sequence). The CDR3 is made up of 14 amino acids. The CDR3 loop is CATSRDTSYGELFF. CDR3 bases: TGTGCCACCAGCAGAGATACTTCCTACGGGGAGCTGTTTTTT.

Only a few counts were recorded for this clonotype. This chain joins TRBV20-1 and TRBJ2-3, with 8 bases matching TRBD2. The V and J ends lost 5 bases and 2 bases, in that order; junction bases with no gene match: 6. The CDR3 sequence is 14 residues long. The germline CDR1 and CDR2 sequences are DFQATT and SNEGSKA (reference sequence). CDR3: CSAPTSGFTDTQYF. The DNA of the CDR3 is TGCAGTGCTCCAACTAGCGGTTTCACAGATACGCAGTATTTT.

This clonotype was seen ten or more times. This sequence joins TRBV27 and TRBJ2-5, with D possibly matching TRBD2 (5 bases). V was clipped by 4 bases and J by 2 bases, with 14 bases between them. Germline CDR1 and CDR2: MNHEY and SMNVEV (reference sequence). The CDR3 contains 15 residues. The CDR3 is CASSYLGLAQETQYF. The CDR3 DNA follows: TGTGCCAGCAGTTATCTAGGGCTAGCACAAGAGACCCAGTACTTC.

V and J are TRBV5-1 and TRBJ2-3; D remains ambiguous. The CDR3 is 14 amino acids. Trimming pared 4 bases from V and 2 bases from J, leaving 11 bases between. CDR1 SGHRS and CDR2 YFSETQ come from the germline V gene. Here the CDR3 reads CASSPVVITDTQYF. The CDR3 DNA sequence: TGCGCCAGCAGCCCCGTCGTCATCACAGATACGCAGTATTTT.

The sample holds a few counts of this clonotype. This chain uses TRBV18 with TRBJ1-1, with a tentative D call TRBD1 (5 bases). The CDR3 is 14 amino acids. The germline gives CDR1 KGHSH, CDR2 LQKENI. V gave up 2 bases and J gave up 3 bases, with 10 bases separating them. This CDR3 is CASSPLGGDTEAFF. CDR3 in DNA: TGTGCCAGCTCACCATTGGGGGGGGACACTGAAGCTTTCTTT.

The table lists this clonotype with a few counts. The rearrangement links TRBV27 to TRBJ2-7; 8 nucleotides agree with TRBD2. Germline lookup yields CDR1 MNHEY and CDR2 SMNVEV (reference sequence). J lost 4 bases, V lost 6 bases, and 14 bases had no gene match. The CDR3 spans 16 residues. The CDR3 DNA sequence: TGTGCCAGCAGGAAATATTCAGCGGGAGTGCAGTACGAGCAGTACTTC. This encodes CASRKYSAGVQYEQYF.

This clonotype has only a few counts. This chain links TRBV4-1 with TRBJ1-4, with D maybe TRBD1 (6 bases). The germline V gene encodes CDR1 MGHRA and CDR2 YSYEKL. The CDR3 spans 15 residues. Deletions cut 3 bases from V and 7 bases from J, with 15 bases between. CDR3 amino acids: CASSQNGGLAEKLFF. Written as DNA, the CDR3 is TGCGCCAGCAGCCAGAACGGGGGCTTAGCTGAAAAACTGTTTTTT.

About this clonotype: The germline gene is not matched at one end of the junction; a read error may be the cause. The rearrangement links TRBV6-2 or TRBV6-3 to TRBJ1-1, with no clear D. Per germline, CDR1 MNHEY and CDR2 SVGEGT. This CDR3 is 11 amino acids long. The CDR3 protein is CTSSRDTEAFF. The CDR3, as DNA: TGTACCAGCTCCCGGGACACTGAAGCTTTCTTT.

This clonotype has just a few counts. The CDR3 spells CASSQDAALAYNEQFF. The CDR3, as DNA: TGCGCCAGCAGCCAAGATGCGGCACTAGCTTACAATGAGCAGTTCTTC. V gene TRBV4-3 combines with J gene TRBJ2-1; TRBD2 is a possible D gene (6 bases). The V and J ends lost 0 bases and 4 bases respectively, with 13 bases between them. The CDR3 contains 16 residues. CDR1 and CDR2 from the germline V gene are LGHNA and YSLEER.

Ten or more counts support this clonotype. The CDR3 sequence: CASSLAGSGQPQHF. The CDR3 DNA sequence: TGTGCCAGCAGTTTAGCAGGGTCGGGGCAGCCCCAGCATTTT. This chain uses TRBV12-3 or TRBV12-4 with TRBJ1-5; no clear D. The CDR3 is 14 residues long. V lost 0 bases to trimming and J lost 7 bases, with 10 bases between them.

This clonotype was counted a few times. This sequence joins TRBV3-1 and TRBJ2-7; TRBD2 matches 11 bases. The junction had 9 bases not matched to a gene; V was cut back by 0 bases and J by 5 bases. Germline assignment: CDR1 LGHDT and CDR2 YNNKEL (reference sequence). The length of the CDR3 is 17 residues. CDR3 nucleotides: TGTGCCAGCAGCCAAGAGAGGTTAGCGGGAGGGCCCAACGAGCAGTACTTC. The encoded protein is CASSQERLAGGPNEQYF.

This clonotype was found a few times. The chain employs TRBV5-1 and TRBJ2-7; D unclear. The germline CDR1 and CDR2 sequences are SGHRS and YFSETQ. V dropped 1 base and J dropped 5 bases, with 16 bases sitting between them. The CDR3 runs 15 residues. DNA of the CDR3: TGCGCCAGCAGCTTGAGGTTTTCGGACCTGGACGAGCAGTACTTC. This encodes CASSLRFSDLDEQYF.